This TCR beta chain was documented in a study of blood T cells in healthy people across ages. Trimming removed 4 bases from V and 3 bases from J, with 14 bases in between. The CDR3 covers 15 residues. Germline lookup yields CDR1 LGHDT and CDR2 YNNKEL (reference sequence). Together with a sample-barcoded 5' primer, a J-beta primer mix was included in a second PCR lasting roughly 6 to 12 cycles. Through a template-switch adaptor with 12 random nucleotides, each cDNA molecule received a tag. From each sample, at least 2.5 million paired-end reads containing CDR3 were obtained. One entry per CDR3 protein, called by TCRdb with MiXCR from the 5' RACE reads. The sample records roughly 730,000 distinct CDR3 sequences, approximately 60% being singletons.

The sequenced material came from blood. The chain couples TRBV3-1 to TRBJ2-3; D call uncertain. This TCR was recovered from a man in his forties or fifties in good health. As DNA, the CDR3 is TGTGCCAGCAGCCCTTGGACCCCAAAGACAGATACGCAGTATTTT. The encoded protein is CASSPWTPKTDTQYF.